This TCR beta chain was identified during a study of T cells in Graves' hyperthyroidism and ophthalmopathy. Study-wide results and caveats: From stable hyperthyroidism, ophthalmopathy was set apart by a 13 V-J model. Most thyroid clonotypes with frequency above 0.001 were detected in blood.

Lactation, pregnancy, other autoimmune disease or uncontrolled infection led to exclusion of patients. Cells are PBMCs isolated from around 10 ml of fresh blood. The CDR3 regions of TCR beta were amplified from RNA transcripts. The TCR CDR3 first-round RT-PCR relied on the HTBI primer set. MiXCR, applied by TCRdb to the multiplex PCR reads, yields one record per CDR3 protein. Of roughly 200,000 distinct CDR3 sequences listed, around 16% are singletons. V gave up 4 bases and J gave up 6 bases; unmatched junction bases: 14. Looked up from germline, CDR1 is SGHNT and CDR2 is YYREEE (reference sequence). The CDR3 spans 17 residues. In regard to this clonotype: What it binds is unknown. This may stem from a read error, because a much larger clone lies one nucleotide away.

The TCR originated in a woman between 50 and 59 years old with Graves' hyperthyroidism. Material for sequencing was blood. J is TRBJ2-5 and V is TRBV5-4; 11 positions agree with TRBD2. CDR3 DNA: TGTGCCAGCAGCCCACTCGGGGGACTAGCGGAAGCACAGACCCAGTACTTC. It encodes CASSPLGGLAEAQTQYF. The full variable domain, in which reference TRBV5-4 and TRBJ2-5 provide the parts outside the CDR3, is ETGVTQSPTHLIKTRGQQVTLRCSSQSGHNTVSWYQQALGQGPQFIFQYYREEENGRGNFPPRFSGLQFPNYSSELNVNALELDDSALYLCASSPLGGLAEAQTQYFGPGTRLLVL.